The present entry profiles one T cell receptor (beta chain) with its context. Study processing details: Using reference gene primer amplification, nucleated cell counts were estimated. Assay used: immunoSEQ multiplex PCR; TCRdb lists only in-frame clones, some missing. V, J and clone size derive from that table, while D and trimming were established from the DNA sequence. The sample consists of some 240,000 clones, around 83% of them appearing once. V trimming: 5 bases; J trimming: 3 bases; junction bases outside the gene matches: 7. CDR3 size: 15 residues. CDR1 and CDR2 from the germline V gene are SEHNR and FQNEAQ (reference sequence). These data are taken from a study of blood T cell repertoires in COVID-19. Whole-study context: The samples span acute and convalescent COVID-19 from the United States, Italy and Spain. Sample material is recorded as cDNA or gDNA derived from T cells, B-cell-depleted T cells, or PBMCs.

The chain recombines TRBV7-9 with TRBJ2-3, with 8 nucleotides matching TRBD2. Sequencing used peripheral blood. The receptor was isolated from a woman in her 40s who had recovered from COVID-19. Here the CDR3 reads CASSPPGLGTDTQYF. The CDR3 nucleotides read TGTGCCAGCAGCCCGCCGGGACTAGGGACAGATACGCAGTATTTT. The full variable domain, with the rest looked up from reference TRBV7-9 and TRBJ2-3, is DTGVSQNPRHKITKRGQNVTFRCDPISEHNRLYWYRQTLGQGPEFLTYFQNEAQLEKSRLLSDRFSAERPKGSFSTLEIQRTEQGDSAMYLCASSPPGLGTDTQYFGPGTRLTVL.